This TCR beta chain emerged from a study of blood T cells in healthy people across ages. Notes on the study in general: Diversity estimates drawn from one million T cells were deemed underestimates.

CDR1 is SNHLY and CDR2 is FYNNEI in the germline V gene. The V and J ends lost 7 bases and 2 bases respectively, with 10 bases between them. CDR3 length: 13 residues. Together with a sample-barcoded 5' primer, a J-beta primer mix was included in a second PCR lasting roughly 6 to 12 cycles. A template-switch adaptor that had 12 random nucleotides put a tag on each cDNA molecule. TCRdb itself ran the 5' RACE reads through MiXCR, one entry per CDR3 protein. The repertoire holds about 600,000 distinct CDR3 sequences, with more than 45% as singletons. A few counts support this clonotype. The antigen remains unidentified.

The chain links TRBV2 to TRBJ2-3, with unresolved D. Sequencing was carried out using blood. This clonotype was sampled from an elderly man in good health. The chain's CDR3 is CASKASYTDTQYF. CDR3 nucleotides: TGTGCCAGCAAGGCCTCTTACACAGATACGCAGTATTTT.